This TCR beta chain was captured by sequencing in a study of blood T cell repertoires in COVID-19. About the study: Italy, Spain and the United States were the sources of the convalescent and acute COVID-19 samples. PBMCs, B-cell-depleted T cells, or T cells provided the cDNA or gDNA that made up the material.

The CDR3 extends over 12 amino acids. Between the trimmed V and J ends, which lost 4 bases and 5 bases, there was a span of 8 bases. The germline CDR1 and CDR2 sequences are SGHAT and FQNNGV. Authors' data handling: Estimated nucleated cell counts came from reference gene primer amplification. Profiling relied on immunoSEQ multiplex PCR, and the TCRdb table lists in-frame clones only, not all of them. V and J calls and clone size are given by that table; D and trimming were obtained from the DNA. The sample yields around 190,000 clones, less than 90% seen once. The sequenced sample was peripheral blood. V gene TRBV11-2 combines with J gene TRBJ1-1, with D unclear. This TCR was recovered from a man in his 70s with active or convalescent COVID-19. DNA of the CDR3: TGTGCCAGCAGCTCAGCGTGGACTGAAGCTTTCTTT. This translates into CASSSAWTEAFF.